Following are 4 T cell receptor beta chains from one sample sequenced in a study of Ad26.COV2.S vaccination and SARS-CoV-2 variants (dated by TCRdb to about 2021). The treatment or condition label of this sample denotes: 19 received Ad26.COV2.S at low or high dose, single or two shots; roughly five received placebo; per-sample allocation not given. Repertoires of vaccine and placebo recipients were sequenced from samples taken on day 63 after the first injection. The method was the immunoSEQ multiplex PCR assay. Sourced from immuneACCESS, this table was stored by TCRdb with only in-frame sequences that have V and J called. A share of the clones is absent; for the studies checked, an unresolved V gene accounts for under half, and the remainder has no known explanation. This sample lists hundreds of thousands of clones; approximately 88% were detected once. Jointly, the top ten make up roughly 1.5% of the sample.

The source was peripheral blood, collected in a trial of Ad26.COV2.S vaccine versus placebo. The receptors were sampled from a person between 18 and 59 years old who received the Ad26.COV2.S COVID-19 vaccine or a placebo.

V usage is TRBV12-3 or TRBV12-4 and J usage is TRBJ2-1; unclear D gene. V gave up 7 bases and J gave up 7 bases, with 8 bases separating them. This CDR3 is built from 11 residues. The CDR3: CASTARNEQFF. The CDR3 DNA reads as TGTGCCAGCACTGCGAGAAATGAGCAGTTCTTC.

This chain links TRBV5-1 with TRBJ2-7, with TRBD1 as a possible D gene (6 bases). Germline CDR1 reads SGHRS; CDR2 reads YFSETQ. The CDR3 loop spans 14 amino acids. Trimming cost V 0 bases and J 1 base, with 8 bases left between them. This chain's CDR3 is CASSLARGSYEQYF. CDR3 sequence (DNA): TGCGCCAGCAGCTTGGCCAGGGGTTCCTACGAGCAGTACTTC.

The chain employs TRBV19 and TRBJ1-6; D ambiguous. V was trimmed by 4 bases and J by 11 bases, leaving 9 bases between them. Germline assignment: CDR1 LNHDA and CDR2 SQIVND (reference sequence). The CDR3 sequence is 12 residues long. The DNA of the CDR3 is TGTGCCAGTAGTAGTCCCGGGGCACCCCTCCACTTT. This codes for CASSSPGAPLHF.

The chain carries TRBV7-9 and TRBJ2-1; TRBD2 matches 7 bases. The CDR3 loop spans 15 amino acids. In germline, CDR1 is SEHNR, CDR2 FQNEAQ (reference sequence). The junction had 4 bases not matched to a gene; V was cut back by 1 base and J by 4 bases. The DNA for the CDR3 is TGTGCCAGCAGCTTAGGGCTAGCGGCGTACAATGAGCAGTTCTTC. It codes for CASSLGLAAYNEQFF. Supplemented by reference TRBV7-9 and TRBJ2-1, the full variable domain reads DTGVSQNPRHKITKRGQNVTFRCDPISEHNRLYWYRQTLGQGPEFLTYFQNEAQLEKSRLLSDRFSAERPKGSFSTLEIQRTEQGDSAMYLCASSLGLAAYNEQFFGPGTRLTVL.